The 6 T cell receptor beta chains below come from one sample, sequenced in a study of blood T cell repertoires in COVID-19 (dated by TCRdb to about 2020). Library method: the immunoSEQ multiplex PCR assay. What TCRdb holds here is the immuneACCESS table cut down to in-frame rearrangements. Part of the clones is not present; checked against another copy, under half of the missing clones reflect an unresolved V gene, and the others are unexplained. Counted in this sample were 110,000 or so clones; roughly three quarters of them appeared once. The ten biggest clones cover 7.9% of the sample. The source material was peripheral blood. These receptors all come from a human donor in a cohort sampled during active COVID-19.

V and J are TRBV4-2 and TRBJ2-7; 10 bases align to TRBD2. The CDR3 is made up of 16 amino acids. Germline-derived CDR1 and CDR2 are LGHNA and YNFKEQ. J was trimmed by 1 base and V by 3 bases; bases with no gene match: 6. As DNA, the CDR3 is TGTGCCAGCAGCCAGAGGACTAGCGGAGAGTCCTACGAGCAGTACTTC. Translating it yields CASSQRTSGESYEQYF.

The chain links TRBV5-1 to TRBJ1-1, with 8 bases aligning to TRBD1. Trimming removed 3 bases from V and 0 bases from J; junction bases left unmatched: 10. Germline CDR1 SGHRS, CDR2 YFSETQ. This CDR3 is built from 17 residues. The chain's CDR3 is CASSSKLTGAMNTEAFF. The CDR3 nucleotides read TGCGCCAGCAGCTCGAAACTGACAGGGGCGATGAACACTGAAGCTTTCTTT.

The chain has TRBV4-1 and TRBJ1-2, with TRBD1 matching 7 bases. CDR3 length: 13 amino acids. Losses at the gene ends were 4 bases for V and 8 bases for J; bases not matched to a gene: 7. Germline V gene data show CDR1 as MGHRA and CDR2 as YSYEKL. In DNA, the CDR3 is TGCGCCAGCAGCCCCCACACAGGGGTCGGCTACACCTTC. It translates to CASSPHTGVGYTF.

The J gene is TRBJ2-7, the V gene TRBV5-4; the D is unclear. Trimming removed 0 bases from V and 0 bases from J, with 7 bases in between. This CDR3 is 14 amino acids long. Germline values: CDR1 SGHNT, CDR2 YYREEE (reference sequence). This chain's CDR3 is CASSLGWSSYEQYF. The CDR3 DNA reads TGTGCCAGCAGCTTGGGCTGGAGCTCCTACGAGCAGTACTTC.

V gene TRBV7-9 combines with J gene TRBJ2-7; 8 nucleotides align to TRBD2. Trimming cost V 8 bases and J 5 bases; bases outside gene matches: 8. Germline values: CDR1 SEHNR, CDR2 FQNEAQ (reference sequence). The CDR3 sequence is 13 residues long. CDR3 region: CASVQELADEQYF. CDR3 sequence (DNA): TGTGCCAGCGTCCAGGAACTAGCGGACGAGCAGTACTTC.

This chain uses TRBV18 with TRBJ2-7; D is uncertain. Germline CDR1 is KGHSH and CDR2 is LQKENI. The CDR3 contains 14 residues. V lost 4 bases to trimming and J lost 4 bases, with 14 bases between them. The DNA for the CDR3 is TGTGCCAGCTCACTCCAGGCCGATAAGTACGAGCAGTACTTC. This codes for CASSLQADKYEQYF. Looking up the rest from reference TRBV18 and TRBJ2-7 gives the full variable domain: NAGVMQNPRHLVRRRGQEARLRCSPMKGHSHVYWYRQLPEEGLKFMVYLQKENIIDESGMPKERFSAEFPKEGPSILRIQQVVRGDSAAYFCASSLQADKYEQYFGPGTRLTVT.